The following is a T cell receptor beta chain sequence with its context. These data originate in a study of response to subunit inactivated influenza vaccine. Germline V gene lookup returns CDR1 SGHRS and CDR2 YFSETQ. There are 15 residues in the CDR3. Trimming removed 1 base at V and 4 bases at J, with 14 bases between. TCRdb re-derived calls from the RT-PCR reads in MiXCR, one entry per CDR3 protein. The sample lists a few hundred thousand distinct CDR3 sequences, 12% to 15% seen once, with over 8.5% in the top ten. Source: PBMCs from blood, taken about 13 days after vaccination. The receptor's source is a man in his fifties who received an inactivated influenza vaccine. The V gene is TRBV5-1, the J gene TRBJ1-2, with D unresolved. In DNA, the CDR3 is TGCGCCAGCAGCTTGACTGACCTGGTAACCTATGGCTACACCTTC. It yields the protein CASSLTDLVTYGYTF.